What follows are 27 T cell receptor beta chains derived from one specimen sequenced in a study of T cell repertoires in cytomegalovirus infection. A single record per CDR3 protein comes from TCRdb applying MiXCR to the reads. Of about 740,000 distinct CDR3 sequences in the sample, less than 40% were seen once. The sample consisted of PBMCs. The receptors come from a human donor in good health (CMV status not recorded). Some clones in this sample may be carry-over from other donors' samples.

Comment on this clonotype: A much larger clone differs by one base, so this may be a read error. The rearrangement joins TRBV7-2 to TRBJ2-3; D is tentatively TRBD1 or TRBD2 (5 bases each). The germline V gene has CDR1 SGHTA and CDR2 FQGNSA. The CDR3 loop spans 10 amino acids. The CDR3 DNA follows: TGTGCCAGCGGGGGAGATACGAAGTATTTT. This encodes CASGGDTKYF.

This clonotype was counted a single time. The CDR3 DNA follows: TGTGCCAGCAGCCCTAGCGGGGGGGCCTACGGGGCCAACGTCCTGACTTTC. It encodes CASSPSGGAYGANVLTF. The chain recombines TRBV12-3 or TRBV12-4 with TRBJ2-6, with 12 bases fitting TRBD2. V dropped 6 bases and J dropped 4; count of bases not matched to a gene: 7. The CDR3 contains 17 residues.

DNA for the CDR3: TGTGCCAGCAGCAGATCTCAGGGCTACGAGCAGTACTTC. It translates to CASSRSQGYEQYF. The chain joins TRBV7-6 to TRBJ2-7; D possibly corresponds to TRBD1 (5 bases). CDR1 and CDR2 (germline): SGHVS, FNYEAQ. V was clipped by 5 bases and J by 3 bases, with 11 bases between them. The CDR3 has 13 residues. Full variable domain (rest looked up from reference TRBV7-6 and TRBJ2-7): GAGVSQSPRYKVTKRGQDVALRCDPISGHVSLYWYRQALGQGPEFLTYFNYEAQQDKSGLPNDRFSAERPEGSISTLTIQRTEQRDSAMYRCASSRSQGYEQYFGPGTRLTVT.

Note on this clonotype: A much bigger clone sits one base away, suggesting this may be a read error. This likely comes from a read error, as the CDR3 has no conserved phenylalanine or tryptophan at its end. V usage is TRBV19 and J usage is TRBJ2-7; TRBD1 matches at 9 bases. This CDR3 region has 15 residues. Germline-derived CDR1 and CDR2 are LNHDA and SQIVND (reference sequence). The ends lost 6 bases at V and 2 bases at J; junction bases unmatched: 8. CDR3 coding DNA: TGTGCCAGTAGCCTCCAGACAGGGGGGGCCTACGAGCAGTACTTA. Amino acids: CASSLQTGGAYEQYL.

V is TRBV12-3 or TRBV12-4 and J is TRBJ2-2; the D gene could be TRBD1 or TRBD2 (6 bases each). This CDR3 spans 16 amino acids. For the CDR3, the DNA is TGTGCAAGGACCAAGACCCGGGGGCGGAACACCGGGGAGCTGTTTTTT. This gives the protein CARTKTRGRNTGELFF.

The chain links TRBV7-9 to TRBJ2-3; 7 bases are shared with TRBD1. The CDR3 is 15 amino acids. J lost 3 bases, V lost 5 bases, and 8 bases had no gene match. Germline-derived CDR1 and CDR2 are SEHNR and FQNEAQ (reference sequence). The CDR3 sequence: CASSQRTGATDTQYF. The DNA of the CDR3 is TGTGCCAGCAGCCAGAGGACAGGAGCTACAGATACGCAGTATTTT.

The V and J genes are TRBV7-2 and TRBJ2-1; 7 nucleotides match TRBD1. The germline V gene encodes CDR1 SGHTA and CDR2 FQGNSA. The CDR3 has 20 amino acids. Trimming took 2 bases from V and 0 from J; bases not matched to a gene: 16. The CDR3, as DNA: TGTGCCAGCAGCTTACCTGACAGGGTGGAACACCGTGGCTCCTACAATGAGCAGTTCTTC. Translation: CASSLPDRVEHRGSYNEQFF.

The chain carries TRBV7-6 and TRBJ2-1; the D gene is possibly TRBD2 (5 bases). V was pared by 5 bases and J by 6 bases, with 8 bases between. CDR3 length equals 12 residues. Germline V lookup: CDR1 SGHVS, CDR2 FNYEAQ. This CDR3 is CASSQGLNEQFF. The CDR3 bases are TGTGCCAGCAGCCAAGGACTCAATGAGCAGTTCTTC.

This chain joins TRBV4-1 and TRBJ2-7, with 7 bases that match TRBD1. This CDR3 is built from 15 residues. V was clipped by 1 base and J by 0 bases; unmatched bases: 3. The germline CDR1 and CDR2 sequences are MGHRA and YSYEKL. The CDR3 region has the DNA TGCGCCAGCAGCCAAGCTCCAGGGGGCTCCTACGAGCAGTACTTC. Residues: CASSQAPGGSYEQYF.

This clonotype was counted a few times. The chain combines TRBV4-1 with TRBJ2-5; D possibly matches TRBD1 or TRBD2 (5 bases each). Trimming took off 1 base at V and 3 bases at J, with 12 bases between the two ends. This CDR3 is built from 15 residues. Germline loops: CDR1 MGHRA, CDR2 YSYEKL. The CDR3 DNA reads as TGCGCCAGCAGCCAAGGCCGAGGGGTAGAAGAGACCCAGTACTTC. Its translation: CASSQGRGVEETQYF.

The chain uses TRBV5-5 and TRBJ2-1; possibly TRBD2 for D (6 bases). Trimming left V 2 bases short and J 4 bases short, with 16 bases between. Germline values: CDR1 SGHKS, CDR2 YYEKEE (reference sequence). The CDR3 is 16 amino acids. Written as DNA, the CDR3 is TGTGCCAGCAGCTTTGGGGGGAGCTCCATATACAATGAGCAGTTCTTC. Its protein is CASSFGGSSIYNEQFF.

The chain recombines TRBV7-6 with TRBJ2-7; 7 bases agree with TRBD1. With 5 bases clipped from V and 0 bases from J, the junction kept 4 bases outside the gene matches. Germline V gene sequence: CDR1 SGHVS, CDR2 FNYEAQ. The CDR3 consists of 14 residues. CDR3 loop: CASSVGDSSYEQYF. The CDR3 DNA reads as TGTGCCAGCAGCGTCGGGGACAGCTCCTACGAGCAGTACTTC. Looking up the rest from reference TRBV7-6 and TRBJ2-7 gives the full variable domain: GAGVSQSPRYKVTKRGQDVALRCDPISGHVSLYWYRQALGQGPEFLTYFNYEAQQDKSGLPNDRFSAERPEGSISTLTIQRTEQRDSAMYRCASSVGDSSYEQYFGPGTRLTVT.

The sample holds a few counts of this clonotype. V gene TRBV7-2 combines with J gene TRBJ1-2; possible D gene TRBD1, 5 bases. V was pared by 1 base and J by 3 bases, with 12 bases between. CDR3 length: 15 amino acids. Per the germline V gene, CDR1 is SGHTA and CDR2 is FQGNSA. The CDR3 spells CASSLVGGGDYGYTF. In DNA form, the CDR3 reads TGTGCCAGCAGCTTAGTTGGGGGGGGGGACTATGGCTACACCTTC.

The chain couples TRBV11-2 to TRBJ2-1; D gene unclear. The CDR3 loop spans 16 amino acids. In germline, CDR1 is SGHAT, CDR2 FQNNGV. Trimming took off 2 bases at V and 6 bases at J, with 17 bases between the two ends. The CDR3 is CASSLYRASTSNEQFF. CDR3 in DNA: TGTGCCAGCAGCTTATACCGGGCCTCTACCAGCAATGAGCAGTTCTTC. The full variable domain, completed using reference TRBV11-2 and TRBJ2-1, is EAGVAQSPRYKIIEKRQSVAFWCNPISGHATLYWYQQILGQGPKLLIQFQNNGVVDDSQLPKDRFSAERLKGVDSTLKIQPAKLEDSAVYLCASSLYRASTSNEQFFGPGTRLTVL.

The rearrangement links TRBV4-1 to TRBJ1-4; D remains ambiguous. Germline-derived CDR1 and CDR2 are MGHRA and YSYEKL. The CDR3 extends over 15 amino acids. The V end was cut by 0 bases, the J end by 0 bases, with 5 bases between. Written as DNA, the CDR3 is TGCGCCAGCAGCCAAGACAGTGCAACTAATGAAAAACTGTTTTTT. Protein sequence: CASSQDSATNEKLFF.

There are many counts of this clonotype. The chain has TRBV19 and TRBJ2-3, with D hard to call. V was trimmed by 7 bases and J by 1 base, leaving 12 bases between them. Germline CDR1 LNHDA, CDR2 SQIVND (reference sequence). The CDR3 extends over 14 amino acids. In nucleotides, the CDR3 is TGTGCCAGTATAGGCGTCTCCCGCACAGATACGCAGTATTTT. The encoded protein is CASIGVSRTDTQYF.

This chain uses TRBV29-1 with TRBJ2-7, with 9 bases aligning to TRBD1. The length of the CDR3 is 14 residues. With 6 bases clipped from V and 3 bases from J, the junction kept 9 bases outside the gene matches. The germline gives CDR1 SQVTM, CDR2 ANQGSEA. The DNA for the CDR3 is TGCAGCGTCGGAGGGGGACAGGGAAACTACGAGCAGTACTTC. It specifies CSVGGGQGNYEQYF.

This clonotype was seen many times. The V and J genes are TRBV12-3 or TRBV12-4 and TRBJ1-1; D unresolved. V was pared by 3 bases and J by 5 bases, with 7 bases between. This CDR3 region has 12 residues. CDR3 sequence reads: CASSFGRTEAFF. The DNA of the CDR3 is TGTGCCAGCAGTTTCGGCCGGACTGAAGCTTTCTTT.

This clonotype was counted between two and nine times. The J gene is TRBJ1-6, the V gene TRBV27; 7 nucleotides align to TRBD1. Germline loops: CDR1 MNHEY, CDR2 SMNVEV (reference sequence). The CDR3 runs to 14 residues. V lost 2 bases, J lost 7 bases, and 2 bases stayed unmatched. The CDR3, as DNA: TGTGCCAGCAGTTTAACCAGGGGGAATTCACCCCTCCACTTT. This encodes CASSLTRGNSPLHF.

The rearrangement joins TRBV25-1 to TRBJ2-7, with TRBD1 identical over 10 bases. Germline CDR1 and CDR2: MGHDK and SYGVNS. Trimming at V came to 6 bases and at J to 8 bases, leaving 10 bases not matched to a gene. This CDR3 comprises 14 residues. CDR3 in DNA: TGTGCCAGCAGCACGGGACAGGGGAGGTGGAAGCAGTACTTC. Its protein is CASSTGQGRWKQYF.

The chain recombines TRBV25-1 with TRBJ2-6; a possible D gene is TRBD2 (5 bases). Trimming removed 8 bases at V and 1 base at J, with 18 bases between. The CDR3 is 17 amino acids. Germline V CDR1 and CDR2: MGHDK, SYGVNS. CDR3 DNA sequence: TGTGCCAGCCTTGACGGACCCGGCGGGTCTGGGGCCAACGTCCTGACTTTC. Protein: CASLDGPGGSGANVLTF.

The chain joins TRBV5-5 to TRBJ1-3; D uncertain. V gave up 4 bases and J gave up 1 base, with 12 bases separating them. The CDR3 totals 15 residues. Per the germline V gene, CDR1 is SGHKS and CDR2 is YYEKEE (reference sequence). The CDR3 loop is CASSRGLPSGNTIYF. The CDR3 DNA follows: TGTGCCAGCAGCCGAGGACTGCCATCTGGAAACACCATATATTTT.

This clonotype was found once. The CDR3 bases are TGTGCCAGCAGCCAAGCCACGACTAGCCAAGAGACCCAGTACTTC. The encoded protein is CASSQATTSQETQYF. V usage is TRBV3-1 and J usage is TRBJ2-5, with D possibly being TRBD2 (6 bases). The CDR3 extends over 15 amino acids. V was trimmed by 1 base and J by 1 base, leaving 10 bases between them. Germline V lookup: CDR1 LGHDT, CDR2 YNNKEL (reference sequence).

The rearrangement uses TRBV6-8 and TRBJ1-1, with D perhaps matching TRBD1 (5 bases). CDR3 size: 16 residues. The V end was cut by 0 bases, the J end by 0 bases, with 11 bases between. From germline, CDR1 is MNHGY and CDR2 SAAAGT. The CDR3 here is CASSYSDTLLNTEAFF. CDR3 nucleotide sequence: TGTGCCAGCAGTTACTCGGACACCCTCTTGAACACTGAAGCTTTCTTT.

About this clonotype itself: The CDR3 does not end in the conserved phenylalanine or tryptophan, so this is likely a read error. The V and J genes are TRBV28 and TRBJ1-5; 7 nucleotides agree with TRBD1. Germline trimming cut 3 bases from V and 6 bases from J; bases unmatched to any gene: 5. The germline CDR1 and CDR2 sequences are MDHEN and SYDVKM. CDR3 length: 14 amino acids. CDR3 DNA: TGTGCCAGCAGTTTGACAGGGAAGATTCAGCCCCAGCATTTG. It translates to CASSLTGKIQPQHL.

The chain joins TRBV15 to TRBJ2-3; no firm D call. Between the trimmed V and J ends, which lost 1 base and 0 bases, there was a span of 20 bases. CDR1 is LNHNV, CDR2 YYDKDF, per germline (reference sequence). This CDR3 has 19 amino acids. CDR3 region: CATSRAPAYAATSTDTQYF. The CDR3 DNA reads TGTGCCACCAGCAGAGCTCCCGCGTATGCGGCTACTAGCACAGATACGCAGTATTTT. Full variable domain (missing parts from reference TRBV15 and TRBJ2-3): DAMVIQNPRYQVTQFGKPVTLSCSQTLNHNVMYWYQQKSSQAPKLLFHYYDKDFNNEADTPDNFQSRRPNTSFCFLDIRSPGLGDTAMYLCATSRAPAYAATSTDTQYFGPGTRLTVL.

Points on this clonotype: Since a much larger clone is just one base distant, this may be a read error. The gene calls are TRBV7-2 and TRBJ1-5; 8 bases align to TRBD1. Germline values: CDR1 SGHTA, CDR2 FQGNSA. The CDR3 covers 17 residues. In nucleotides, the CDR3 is TGTGCCAGCAGCTTAGCTTTCGGACAGGGAGGCAATCAGCCCCCGCATTTT. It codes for CASSLAFGQGGNQPPHF.